This TCR beta chain was identified during a study of cytomegalovirus exposure and HLA in healthy donors. Both 60 Vbeta primers and 13 Jbeta primers went into the PCR. The data were produced by immunoSEQ multiplex PCR, yet TCRdb's version contains in-frame clones alone and is incomplete. Here the sample spans about 210,000 clones, 87% being singletons. Trimming removed 2 bases at V and 7 bases at J, with 11 bases between. Per germline, CDR1 MNHEY and CDR2 SVGAGI. The CDR3 consists of 13 residues. Study-wide points: Rarity held for most TCR sequences, but there were some public TCRs that occurred in many donors.

As regards this clone: The antigen is undetermined.

The chain combines TRBV6-5 with TRBJ2-5; D is ambiguous. The clonotype comes from a boy aged 2-15 years in good health and CMV-seronegative. The sample taken for sequencing was PBMCs. The CDR3 DNA reads TGTGCCAGCAGTTACAATCCGGTCGGGACCCAGTACTTC. It specifies CASSYNPVGTQYF.